This passage covers 7 T cell receptor beta chains from one sample sequenced in a study of T cells after yellow fever vaccination. TCRdb fed the 5' RACE reads into MiXCR, producing one record per CDR3 protein. Among almost 600,000 distinct CDR3 sequences, roughly 13% were seen once, and the ten largest hold roughly an eighth. The input for sequencing was PBMCs, taken on the day of the yellow fever booster vaccination. Receptors were obtained from a man aged 25-45 years who received the YFV17D yellow fever vaccine.

A few counts support this clonotype. The chain employs TRBV19 and TRBJ1-1; D not resolved. The CDR3 is made up of 13 amino acids. V lost 3 bases and J lost 1, with 6 bases in between. The germline V gene encodes CDR1 LNHDA and CDR2 SQIVND (reference sequence). CDR3 nucleotide sequence: TGTGCCAGTAGTATTCAGGAGAACACTGAAGCTTTCTTT. Translation gives CASSIQENTEAFF. Together with reference TRBV19 and TRBJ1-1, the CDR3 gives the full variable domain: DGGITQSPKYLFRKEGQNVTLSCEQNLNHDAMYWYRQDPGQGLRLIYYSQIVNDFQKGDIAEGYSVSREKKESFPLTVTSAQKNPTAFYLCASSIQENTEAFFGQGTRLTVV.

The chain links TRBV30 to TRBJ1-6; D remains unclear. The germline gives CDR1 GTSNPN, CDR2 SVGIG (reference sequence). CDR3 length: 19 residues. DNA for the CDR3: TGTGCGACTTCCGCCTTTTTAGTGGGCCAGAGCTCCTATAATTCACCCCTCCACTTT. Amino acids: CATSAFLVGQSSYNSPLHF.

The gene calls are TRBV20-1 and TRBJ2-1, with 10 bases lining up with TRBD2. The germline CDR1 and CDR2 sequences are DFQATT and SNEGSKA (reference sequence). This CDR3 is built from 12 residues. The V and J ends lost 1 base and 15 bases, in that order; junction bases with no gene match: 6. DNA for the CDR3: TGCAGTGCTAGAGCCCCGGGACTAGCGCCGTTCTTC. It translates to CSARAPGLAPFF.

Only a few counts were recorded for this clonotype. This rearrangement joins TRBV19 to TRBJ2-5; tentatively, D is TRBD2 (5 bases). Trimming removed 5 bases from V and 5 bases from J, with 12 bases in between. CDR3 length equals 13 residues. Germline assignment: CDR1 LNHDA and CDR2 SQIVND (reference sequence). The CDR3 loop reads CASSFRGWETQYF. DNA for the CDR3: TGTGCCAGTAGTTTCCGAGGGTGGGAGACCCAGTACTTC.

This clonotype turned up a few times. CDR3 coding DNA: TGCGCCAGCAGCTTGGAACTACTAGCGGGAGGGTACCAAGAGACCCAGTACTTC. This codes for CASSLELLAGGYQETQYF. The chain has TRBV5-1 and TRBJ2-5, with TRBD2 matching 13 bases. Germline CDR1 SGHRS, CDR2 YFSETQ. V dropped 0 bases and J dropped 0; count of bases not matched to a gene: 5. The CDR3 spans 18 residues.

This clonotype turned up a few times. The chain has TRBV7-2 and TRBJ2-7; D may be TRBD1 (6 bases). Trimming took 5 bases from V and 4 from J, leaving 15 bases between them. Germline CDR1 SGHTA, CDR2 FQGNSA. The CDR3 is made up of 14 amino acids. The CDR3 loop reads CASSRRTQGYEQYF. CDR3 bases: TGTGCCAGCAGCCGCCGGACACAGGGTTACGAGCAGTACTTC.

This clonotype was observed a few times. The chain links TRBV20-1 to TRBJ2-7; D possibly uses TRBD1 or TRBD2 (5 bases each). V was shortened by 5 bases and J by 2 bases, with 16 bases between the two germline ends. Per germline, CDR1 DFQATT and CDR2 SNEGSKA (reference sequence). This CDR3 has 14 amino acids. As DNA, the CDR3 is TGCAGTGCTCGAGGGATCAGGGACCCCTACGAGCAGTACTTC. Protein sequence: CSARGIRDPYEQYF.